One sample yielded the 29 T cell receptor beta chains listed below, sequenced in a study of cytomegalovirus exposure and HLA in healthy donors. PCR employed 60 Vbeta and 13 Jbeta primers. The table came from immunoSEQ multiplex PCR; TCRdb's copy has only in-frame clones and leaves some out. Here the sample spans 90,000 to 150,000 clones, over 75% being singletons. Sequencing was carried out using PBMCs. The origin of the receptors is a man aged 18 to 30 in good health and CMV-seropositive.

The gene calls are TRBV30 and TRBJ2-7, with D tentatively TRBD1 (5 bases). The length of the CDR3 is 15 residues. V was clipped by 3 bases and J by 6 bases, with 21 bases between them. Germline V CDR1 and CDR2: GTSNPN, SVGIG (reference sequence). The CDR3, as DNA: TGTGCCTGGAGAGCGATAGGGGAATTGTTCGGCGAGCAGTACTTC. It yields the protein CAWRAIGELFGEQYF.

This clone was seen just once. This chain connects TRBV18 to TRBJ2-3; D unresolved. Per the germline V gene, CDR1 is KGHSH and CDR2 is LQKENI. V lost 2 bases, J lost 0 bases, and 9 bases lay in between. This CDR3 contains 15 residues. CDR3 DNA sequence: TGTGCCAGCTCACCATCTGCGGCAAGCACAGATACGCAGTATTTT. This sequence encodes CASSPSAASTDTQYF. The full variable domain, in which reference TRBV18 and TRBJ2-3 provide the parts outside the CDR3, is NAGVMQNPRHLVRRRGQEARLRCSPMKGHSHVYWYRQLPEEGLKFMVYLQKENIIDESGMPKERFSAEFPKEGPSILRIQQVVRGDSAAYFCASSPSAASTDTQYFGPGTRLTVL.

The CDR3 DNA is TGTGCCAGTATCGGGGGGAATGAGCAGTTCTTC. This gives the protein CASIGGNEQFF. The V and J genes are TRBV19 and TRBJ2-1; the match to TRBD2 covers 7 bases. Trimming removed 7 bases from V and 7 bases from J; junction bases left unmatched: 1. Per the germline V gene, CDR1 is LNHDA and CDR2 is SQIVND (reference sequence). This CDR3 contains 11 residues.

The V and J genes are TRBV6-5 and TRBJ2-7; TRBD2 aligns across 7 bases. Losses at the gene ends were 4 bases for V and 2 bases for J; bases not matched to a gene: 5. CDR1 MNHEY and CDR2 SVGAGI come from the germline V gene. The CDR3 has 14 residues. The CDR3 region is CASSSYGRTYEQYF. DNA of the CDR3: TGTGCCAGCAGTTCCTACGGGAGGACCTACGAGCAGTACTTC.

This chain connects TRBV6-1 to TRBJ2-1, with TRBD2 identical over 7 bases. Germline-derived CDR1 and CDR2 are MNHNS and SASEGT. The CDR3 sequence is 15 residues long. Losses at the gene ends were 3 bases for V and 4 bases for J; bases not matched to a gene: 6. The CDR3 coding sequence is TGTGCCAGCAGTGAGGGGGGAGGGTGGTACAATGAGCAGTTCTTC. As protein: CASSEGGGWYNEQFF.

V and J are TRBV2 and TRBJ1-4; TRBD1 agrees at 9 bases. CDR3 length equals 17 residues. The junction had 9 bases not matched to a gene; V was cut back by 3 bases and J by 4 bases. The germline gives CDR1 SNHLY, CDR2 FYNNEI. CDR3 sequence: CASSDHSWGQGNEKLFF. In DNA form, the CDR3 reads TGTGCCAGCAGTGACCACTCTTGGGGACAGGGTAATGAAAAACTGTTTTTT.

The chain links TRBV25-1 to TRBJ2-4; the match to TRBD2 covers 7 bases. CDR3 length: 13 residues. Germline V gives CDR1 MGHDK, CDR2 SYGVNS. The J segment lost 9 bases and the V segment lost 6 bases, leaving 8 bases of the junction unmatched. CDR3 in DNA: TGTGCCAGCAGGGCTACTAGCGAAGGCATTCAGTACTTC. Translation gives CASRATSEGIQYF. The full variable domain, its missing parts supplied by reference TRBV25-1 and TRBJ2-4, is EADIYQTPRYLVIGTGKKITLECSQTMGHDKMYWYQQDPGMELHLIHYSYGVNSTEKGDLSSESTVSRIRTEHFPLTLESARPSHTSQYLCASRATSEGIQYFGAGTRLSVL.

V usage is TRBV6-5 and J usage is TRBJ1-1; 8 nucleotides match TRBD1. CDR1 is MNHEY and CDR2 is SVGAGI in the germline V gene. The junction had 4 bases not matched to a gene; V was cut back by 6 bases and J by 1 base. The CDR3 loop spans 14 amino acids. The CDR3 sequence: CASSYGTGNTEAFF. The CDR3 DNA is TGTGCCAGCAGCTACGGGACAGGGAACACTGAAGCTTTCTTT.

This clone showed up just a few times. Sequence at one end of the junction differs from germline and may be a read error. The chain joins TRBV7-7 to TRBJ2-2; TRBD1 is a possible D gene (7 bases). Germline V gene data show CDR1 as SSHAT and CDR2 as FNYEAQ (reference sequence). This CDR3 is 14 amino acids long. CDR3 sequence reads: CASSAGQSAGELFF. The CDR3 DNA follows: TGTGCTAGCAGCGCGGGACAGTCAGCCGGGGAGCTGTTTTTT.

The chain employs TRBV11-2 and TRBJ2-7, with TRBD1 matching 7 bases. J was trimmed by 1 base and V by 0 bases; bases with no gene match: 3. The germline gives CDR1 SGHAT, CDR2 FQNNGV. The CDR3 covers 15 residues. As DNA, the CDR3 is TGTGCCAGCAGCTTAGATCCAGGGGGTTCCTACGAGCAGTACTTC. Its protein product is CASSLDPGGSYEQYF.

This clone came up a few times. The rearrangement uses TRBV28 and TRBJ1-3, with D unresolved. Looked up from germline, CDR1 is MDHEN and CDR2 is SYDVKM. V dropped 2 bases and J dropped 3 bases, with 8 bases sitting between them. The CDR3 length is 14 residues. The CDR3 DNA follows: TGTGCCAGCAGTTTAAGTCCCGGTGGAAACACCATATATTTT. Its translation is CASSLSPGGNTIYF.

The chain joins TRBV11-3 to TRBJ2-1; 8 bases fit TRBD2. The germline V gene encodes CDR1 SGHNT and CDR2 YENEEA. V was pared by 0 bases and J by 3 bases, with 1 base of the junction left unmatched. The CDR3 sequence is 15 residues long. The CDR3 loop is CASSLESGGYNEQFF. CDR3 in DNA: TGTGCCAGCAGCTTAGAAAGCGGGGGCTACAATGAGCAGTTCTTC.

The genes are TRBV7-6 and TRBJ2-1; no clear D gene. The CDR3 has 17 amino acids. Between the trimmed V and J ends, which lost 1 base and 6 bases, there was a span of 19 bases. Germline values: CDR1 SGHVS, CDR2 FNYEAQ. CDR3 sequence: CASSLEVAGFGSNEQFF. The CDR3 bases are TGTGCCAGCAGCTTAGAGGTGGCCGGGTTCGGATCCAATGAGCAGTTCTTC.

The rearrangement joins TRBV7-6 to TRBJ1-4; TRBD1 matches 7 bases. Per germline, CDR1 SGHVS and CDR2 FNYEAQ. CDR3 length: 15 amino acids. Trimming removed 0 bases from V and 4 bases from J; junction bases left unmatched: 2. The CDR3 nucleotides are TGTGCCAGCAGCTTAGCGACAGGGTTTAATGAAAAACTGTTTTTT. Amino acid sequence: CASSLATGFNEKLFF.

The V gene is TRBV11-2, the J gene TRBJ2-2; TRBD1 is a possible D gene (6 bases). The CDR3 has 14 amino acids. Germline CDR1 is SGHAT and CDR2 is FQNNGV. Between the trimmed V and J ends, which lost 3 bases and 4 bases, there was a span of 9 bases. The DNA for the CDR3 is TGTGCCAGCAGCTTCCGACAGGTCACCGGGGAGCTGTTTTTT. Translated, it gives CASSFRQVTGELFF.

The chain recombines TRBV6-6 with TRBJ2-5; TRBD2 matches 7 bases. The end of the DNA is better explained by TRBJ2-7, so the J call may be wrong. Germline V gene sequence: CDR1 MNHNY, CDR2 SVGAGI (reference sequence). The CDR3 length is 14 residues. The CDR3 DNA reads TGTGCCAGCAGTTACTCGGATAGCGGGTACGAGCAGTACTTC. Translating gives CASSYSDSGYEQYF.

The genes are TRBV4-1 and TRBJ2-3; D uncertain. V lost 0 bases and J lost 5, with 6 bases in between. This CDR3 has 13 amino acids. Germline-derived CDR1 and CDR2 are MGHRA and YSYEKL. CDR3 sequence: CASSQDRVDTQYF. The CDR3, as DNA: TGCGCCAGCAGCCAAGATCGGGTAGATACGCAGTATTTT.

The chain uses TRBV30 and TRBJ2-3; perhaps TRBD1 as D (6 bases). Between the trimmed V and J ends, which lost 0 bases and 4 bases, there was a span of 11 bases. The V gene's germline CDR1 is GTSNPN and CDR2 SVGIG (reference sequence). This CDR3 comprises 14 residues. The CDR3 DNA is TGTGCCTGGAGTGTCGGCAGGGGCCCAGATACGCAGTATTTT. Translated, it gives CAWSVGRGPDTQYF.

V usage is TRBV19 and J usage is TRBJ1-5; 8 nucleotides line up with TRBD1. The CDR3 is 16 residues long. Germline V gene data show CDR1 as LNHDA and CDR2 as SQIVND (reference sequence). V dropped 4 bases and J dropped 5; count of bases not matched to a gene: 10. In DNA form, the CDR3 reads TGTGCCAGTAGTACCTTCGGGACAGGTGGGTATCAGCCCCAGCATTTT. It translates to CASSTFGTGGYQPQHF.

The chain is built from TRBV7-9 and TRBJ2-7; D perhaps matches TRBD2 (6 bases). The CDR3 has 13 amino acids. Trimming took 1 base from V and 6 from J, leaving 10 bases between them. CDR1 and CDR2 from the germline V gene are SEHNR and FQNEAQ (reference sequence). The CDR3 reads CASSLVGGVEQYF. The DNA of the CDR3 is TGTGCCAGCAGCTTAGTTGGCGGGGTCGAGCAGTACTTC.

The genes are TRBV6-6 and TRBJ1-2; D not resolved. The germline V gene encodes CDR1 MNHNY and CDR2 SVGAGI (reference sequence). Trimming removed 6 bases from V and 2 bases from J, with 10 bases in between. CDR3 length equals 13 residues. The chain's CDR3 is CASSNTVNYGYTF. In nucleotides, the CDR3 is TGTGCCAGCAGCAATACAGTAAACTATGGCTACACCTTC.

The gene calls are TRBV7-8 and TRBJ1-2, with D tentatively TRBD1 (6 bases). The CDR3 totals 12 residues. Germline V CDR1 and CDR2: SGHVS, FQNEAQ. V gave up 5 bases and J gave up 8 bases, with 12 bases separating them. The CDR3 DNA sequence: TGTGCCAGCAGCCCTGACAGGTCCGGCTACACCTTC. Its translation: CASSPDRSGYTF.

The CDR3 loop reads CASSNSRGRGYTF. CDR3 nucleotide sequence: TGTGCCAGCAGCAATTCCAGGGGCCGTGGCTACACCTTC. The chain is built from TRBV21-1 and TRBJ1-2; the table names TRBD1, a call not compared with the DNA. TRBV21-1 is annotated as a pseudogene. The CDR3 is 13 amino acids.

The J gene is TRBJ2-3, the V gene TRBV7-8, with D possibly TRBD2 on 6 matching bases. This CDR3 contains 18 residues. Germline CDR1 is SGHVS and CDR2 is FQNEAQ. Trimming shortened V by 5 bases and J by 5 bases, and 26 bases separated the two germline ends. Here the CDR3 DNA reads TGTGCCAGCAGCCGCAGCCTCCTGCGGGATTTTGGTATAGATACGCAGTATTTT. It specifies CASSRSLLRDFGIDTQYF.

This chain uses TRBV5-4 with TRBJ2-2; D might be TRBD1 (5 bases). The ends were cut back, 3 bases at V and 2 bases at J, with 14 bases in the middle. Germline values: CDR1 SGHNT, CDR2 YYREEE (reference sequence). CDR3 size: 16 residues. CDR3 sequence reads: CASSSPATGNTGELFF. CDR3 DNA sequence: TGTGCCAGCAGCTCCCCCGCTACAGGCAACACCGGGGAGCTGTTTTTT.

The rearrangement joins TRBV14 to TRBJ1-1; 7 bases are a match to TRBD1. V shed 4 bases and J 5 bases; nucleotides not matched to a gene: 7. CDR1 is SGHDN and CDR2 is FVKESK in the germline V gene. CDR3 size: 14 residues. The CDR3 region has the DNA TGTGCCAGCAGCCGTTCGAACAGGGGAACTGAAGCTTTCTTT. Translating gives CASSRSNRGTEAFF.

This clone was seen just once. The chain carries TRBV4-1 and TRBJ2-7; D not certain. This CDR3 comprises 16 residues. Trimming shortened V by 0 bases and J by 0 bases, and 12 bases separated the two germline ends. Germline CDR1 reads MGHRA; CDR2 reads YSYEKL. CDR3 loop: CASSQDSLAFSYEQYF. CDR3 DNA sequence: TGCGCCAGCAGCCAAGATTCTTTGGCCTTCTCCTACGAGCAGTACTTC.

The rearrangement joins TRBV5-1 to TRBJ1-5, with TRBD1 matching 9 bases. The CDR3 is 16 amino acids. Trimming at V came to 4 bases and at J to 5 bases, leaving 10 bases not matched to a gene. Germline values: CDR1 SGHRS, CDR2 YFSETQ. The CDR3 DNA is TGCGCCAGCAGCCCTGGGGGGACAGGGACGGATCAGCCCCAGCATTTT. Its translation: CASSPGGTGTDQPQHF.

This chain uses TRBV4-1 with TRBJ1-5, with TRBD1 matching 7 bases. The V gene end was trimmed by 1 base and the J gene end by 4 bases; junction bases not matched to a gene: 4. Germline V gene data show CDR1 as MGHRA and CDR2 as YSYEKL. The CDR3 runs 15 residues. CDR3 nucleotide sequence: TGCGCCAGCAGCCAAGGCCAGGGGGTGAATCAGCCCCAGCATTTT. Protein sequence: CASSQGQGVNQPQHF.